These T cell receptor beta chains were read from a single sample in a study of T cell responses to AZD1222 COVID-19 vaccine. The data were produced by immunoSEQ multiplex PCR, yet TCRdb's version contains in-frame clones alone and is incomplete. This table has fewer than 200,000 clones, 90% appearing once. This specimen consisted of peripheral blood, obtained on day 0 of AZD1222 vaccination. These receptors came from an adult in good health. Both conserved end residues are part of each CDR3. The D gene is left open where the match is weak. Not every row has a clone size; where given, it reads once, few, many or a size class.

clone size,D gene,V gene,J gene,CDR3 protein,CDR3 DNA
NA,TRBD2,TRBV7-2,TRBJ2-7,CASSSDLAGSEQYF,TGTGCCAGCAGCTCCGACCTAGCGGGAAGCGAGCAGTACTTC
NA,NA,TRBV7-2,TRBJ1-1,CASSPLRNTEAFF,TGTGCCAGCAGCCCTCTGAGGAACACTGAAGCTTTCTTT
NA,TRBD1,TRBV19,TRBJ2-7,CASSTGLAYEQYF,TGTGCCAGTTCGACAGGGTTAGCCTACGAGCAGTACTTC
NA,TRBD1,TRBV7-9,TRBJ1-1,CASSSDTGGVGRETEAFF,TGTGCCAGCAGCTCGGACACAGGGGGTGTGGGGCGAGAGACTGAAGCTTTCTTT
NA,NA,TRBV28,TRBJ1-5,CASSPQATRNQPQHF,TGTGCCAGCAGCCCCCAAGCAACCCGAAATCAGCCCCAGCATTTT
NA,NA,TRBV7-9,TRBJ2-7,CASSPRQDTASEQYF,TGTGCCAGCAGCCCCCGCCAGGATACAGCCTCCGAGCAGTACTTC
NA,TRBD2,TRBV5-1,TRBJ2-3,CASSSSSGGPDTQYF,TGCGCCAGCAGCTCCTCTAGCGGGGGGCCGGATACGCAGTATTTT
NA,TRBD1,TRBV6-1,TRBJ1-2,CASSEGTGAYGYTF,TGTGCCAGCAGTGAGGGGACAGGGGCCTATGGCTACACCTTC
NA,TRBD1,TRBV18,TRBJ1-5,CASSPLTGSNQPQHF,TGTGCCAGCTCACCCCTGACAGGGAGCAATCAGCCCCAGCATTTT
NA,NA,TRBV9,TRBJ2-3,CASSVPHLDTQYF,TGTGCCAGCAGCGTACCCCACCTAGATACGCAGTATTTT
NA,NA,TRBV6-5,TRBJ2-1,CASSYSSMVGNNEQFF,TGTGCCAGCAGTTACTCGAGTATGGTGGGGAACAATGAGCAGTTCTTC
NA,TRBD1,TRBV15,TRBJ2-3,CATSRDLGTGGKTQYF,TGTGCCACCAGCAGAGACCTCGGGACAGGGGGAAAGACGCAGTATTTT
NA,NA,TRBV29-1,TRBJ1-4,CSVVGQNNEKLFF,TGCAGCGTTGTAGGGCAGAATAATGAAAAACTGTTTTTT
NA,NA,TRBV28,TRBJ1-4,CASTQTGLTSTNEKLFF,TGTGCCAGCACCCAAACAGGCCTTACGTCAACTAATGAAAAACTGTTTTTT
NA,NA,TRBV4-1,TRBJ1-1,CASSQGRGLIWNTEAFF,TGCGCCAGCAGCCAAGGACGGGGGCTGATTTGGAACACTGAAGCTTTCTTT
once,TRBD1,TRBV19,TRBJ2-5,CASKAGGYQSQYF,TGTGCCAGTAAGGCAGGGGGCTATCAGTCCCAGTACTTC
NA,TRBD2,TRBV10-3,TRBJ2-1,CAISLTSGYNEQFF,TGTGCCATCAGTTTAACTAGCGGCTACAATGAGCAGTTCTTC
many,TRBD1,TRBV6-2/TRBV6-3,TRBJ1-1,CASSDTGEATEAFF,TGTGCCAGCAGCGATACAGGGGAGGCCACTGAAGCTTTCTTT
NA,NA,TRBV30,TRBJ2-5,CAWSVGLQETQYF,TGTGCCTGGAGTGTTGGGCTCCAAGAGACCCAGTACTTC
NA,NA,TRBV30,TRBJ1-2,CAWSPQSETGYTF,TGTGCCTGGAGTCCGCAGTCAGAGACTGGCTACACCTTC
NA,NA,TRBV7-9,TRBJ1-1,CASSLDPGLFTEAFF,TGTGCCAGCAGCTTAGACCCAGGGTTATTCACTGAAGCTTTCTTT
NA,TRBD1,TRBV7-2,TRBJ2-2,CASSERPGQGAGRTGELFF,TGTGCCAGCAGCGAAAGACCGGGACAGGGGGCGGGAAGAACCGGGGAGCTGTTTTTT
NA,NA,TRBV30,TRBJ1-6,CAFGDSPLHF,TGTGCCTTCGGGGATTCACCCCTCCACTTT
NA,NA,TRBV4-3,TRBJ2-1,CASSQEGQPYNEQFF,TGCGCCAGCAGCCAAGAAGGCCAGCCCTACAATGAGCAGTTCTTC
NA,TRBD1,TRBV19,TRBJ2-7,CASTRGRSRTGGYEQYF,TGTGCCAGTACTAGAGGGAGGAGCCGGACAGGGGGCTACGAGCAGTACTTC